This TCR beta chain was captured in a study of T cells in Graves' hyperthyroidism and ophthalmopathy. The diagnoses drew upon clinical symptoms, serum thyroxine and TRAb, thyroid ultrasound and orbital computed tomography. RNA transcripts served as the template for amplifying TCR beta CDR3 regions. HTBI primers drove first-round RT-PCR of the TCR CDR3. A single record per CDR3 protein comes from TCRdb applying MiXCR to the multiplex PCR reads. The sample contains nearly 600,000 distinct CDR3 sequences, approximately 15% of which appear only once. Trimming at V came to 5 bases and at J to 0 bases, leaving 12 bases not matched to a gene. This CDR3 comprises 19 residues. CDR1 is SGHAT, CDR2 FQNNGV, per germline.

Sequenced input: blood. The source of this sequence is a woman between 25 and 40 years old with Graves' hyperthyroidism that later progressed to Graves' ophthalmopathy. The V call is TRBV11-2, the J call TRBJ2-1, with 11 nucleotides matching TRBD2. The CDR3, as DNA: TGTGCCAGCAGCGTAACAGCCGGGACTAGCGGCTACTCCTACAATGAGCAGTTCTTC. Translated: CASSVTAGTSGYSYNEQFF. The variable domain in full, completed from reference TRBV11-2 and TRBJ2-1, reads EAGVAQSPRYKIIEKRQSVAFWCNPISGHATLYWYQQILGQGPKLLIQFQNNGVVDDSQLPKDRFSAERLKGVDSTLKIQPAKLEDSAVYLCASSVTAGTSGYSYNEQFFGPGTRLTVL.